Listed below are T cell receptor beta chains from one sample, sequenced in a study of T cell changes during pregnancy in multiple sclerosis. The repertoire was sequenced with immunoSEQ multiplex PCR; TCRdb's copy has only in-frame clones and lacks some. Of tens of thousands of clones in the sample, 85% to 95% are singletons; the top ten hold more than 1%. Sample: peripheral blood, taken in the first trimester of pregnancy. These receptors were obtained from a female donor with multiple sclerosis, enrolled in a pregnancy study. Each CDR3 is given with its conserved first and last residue. A D gene is named only where the DNA matches it firmly. Clone size is given for some rows only: seen once, a few or many times, or a class if the clone is expanded.

J gene | clone size | V gene | D gene | CDR3 DNA | CDR3 protein
TRBJ1-1 | . | TRBV11-2 | TRBD1 | TGTGCCAGCAGATTCCCGGGACAGAAAACGGCGGCGAACACTGAAGCTTTCTTT | CASRFPGQKTAANTEAFF
TRBJ2-1 | . | TRBV2 | TRBD2 | TGTGCCAGCAGTGAAGAGTTAGCGGGGGGGCGGAATGAGCAGTTCTTC | CASSEELAGGRNEQFF
TRBJ1-2 | . | TRBV18 | TRBD1 | TGTGCCAGCTCATTGGACAGGGGGCTCTATGGCTACACCTTC | CASSLDRGLYGYTF
TRBJ1-5 | . | TRBV4-1 | . | TGCGCCAGCAGCCAAGAGGGAGCGCCCCAGCATTTT | CASSQEGAPQHF
TRBJ2-3 | . | TRBV18 | TRBD2 | TGTGCCAGCTCACCCAGATTACTAGCGGGGGGGCCAGATACGCAGTATTTT | CASSPRLLAGGPDTQYF
TRBJ2-7 | . | TRBV14 | . | TGTGCCAGCAGTCAAGGGGTGGGGGGAGCCTACGAGCAGTACTTC | CASSQGVGGAYEQYF
TRBJ2-1 | . | TRBV27 | TRBD2 | TGTGCCAGCAGTTTAAGGGGAAGGAGCGGGAGACGACTGAAGGAGGAGCAGTTCTTC | CASSLRGRSGRRLKEEQFF
TRBJ2-1 | . | TRBV28 | TRBD2 | TGTGCCAGCAAGCGACAGGCGGGAGGGCCATACAATGAGCAGTTCTTC | CASKRQAGGPYNEQFF
TRBJ1-1 | . | TRBV19 | . | TGTGCCAGTAGTATCCAGAACACTGAAGCTTTCTTT | CASSIQNTEAFF
TRBJ2-5 | . | TRBV4-3 | . | TGCGCCAGCAGCCAAGATGCTCCGACGTGGGGGGGCCATGAGACCCAGTACTTC | CASSQDAPTWGGHETQYF
TRBJ2-7 | . | TRBV19 | TRBD2 | TGTGCCAGTAGTCCCCGGTTGACTAGCGGTTCCTACGAGCAGTACTTC | CASSPRLTSGSYEQYF
TRBJ1-4 | . | TRBV5-1 | . | TGCGCCAGCAGCTTGGGCAGGGCGGTTAATGAAAAACTGTTTTTT | CASSLGRAVNEKLFF
TRBJ1-1 | . | TRBV7-9 | TRBD1 | TGTGCCAGCAGCGCGCAACAGGGGGCCAACACTGAAGCTTTCTTT | CASSAQQGANTEAFF
TRBJ1-3 | . | TRBV6-5 | . | TGTGCCAGCAGTGCCGGTGATCTCTCTGGAAACACCATATATTTT | CASSAGDLSGNTIYF
TRBJ2-5 | . | TRBV9 | TRBD2 | TGTGCCAGCAGCACCCTCAGCGGGGGGGCCCGGGAGACCCAGTACTTC | CASSTLSGGARETQYF
TRBJ1-1 | . | TRBV5-1 | TRBD1 | TGCGCCAGCAGCCGGGACAGGAGTTCGAACACTGAAGCTTTCTTT | CASSRDRSSNTEAFF
TRBJ1-2 | . | TRBV19 | . | TGTGCCAGTAGTATAGACCAGGAAACGAACTATGGCTACACCTTC | CASSIDQETNYGYTF
TRBJ1-1 | few | TRBV29-1 | . | TGCAGCGTTGAAGCTGAGACAGTGAACACTGAAGCTTTCTTT | CSVEAETVNTEAFF
TRBJ2-3 | . | TRBV6-5 | TRBD2 | TGTGCCAGCAGTCTACTAGCGGGGGACACAGATACGCAGTATTTT | CASSLLAGDTDTQYF
TRBJ1-1 | . | TRBV19 | . | TGTGCCAGTAGTTTTGACAGATTGAACACTGAAGCTTTCTTT | CASSFDRLNTEAFF
TRBJ1-5 | . | TRBV4-2 | . | TGTGCCAGCAGCCAATACAGCCGTAATAGCAATCAGCCCCAGCATTTT | CASSQYSRNSNQPQHF
TRBJ1-1 | once | TRBV19 | TRBD1 | TGTGCCAGTAAGTTACAGGGGGCTTCTGAAGCTTTCTTT | CASKLQGASEAFF